Listed below are T cell receptor beta chains from one sample, sequenced in a study of blood T cell repertoires in COVID-19. The table came from immunoSEQ multiplex PCR; TCRdb's copy has only in-frame clones and leaves some out. The table has around 220,000 clones, approximately 91% seen once; the top ten hold 2.1%. Material for sequencing was peripheral blood. These receptors originate from a woman aged 40 to 50 who had recovered from COVID-19. Both conserved end residues are part of each CDR3. The D gene is left open where the match is weak. Some rows mark clone size as missing; the rest say once, few, many or name a class of expanded clone.

NA | TRBJ1-6 | NA | TRBV6-5 | CASSWEPGSSSPLHF | TGTGCCAGCAGTTGGGAGCCGGGGTCAAGTTCACCCCTCCACTTT
NA | TRBJ1-2 | NA | TRBV7-2 | CASSLGRSYGYTF | TGTGCCAGCAGCTTAGGACGGAGCTATGGCTACACCTTC
TRBD2 | TRBJ2-3 | many | TRBV6-4 | CASSETSGGTDTQYF | TGTGCCAGCAGTGAGACTAGCGGGGGCACAGATACGCAGTATTTT
TRBD1 | TRBJ2-5 | NA | TRBV7-8 | CASSREGTAKFQETQYF | TGTGCCAGCAGCCGAGAGGGGACAGCCAAATTCCAAGAGACCCAGTACTTC
TRBD2 | TRBJ2-7 | NA | TRBV24-1 | CATSAAGRGEQYF | TGTGCCACCAGTGCGGCGGGGAGGGGCGAGCAGTACTTC
TRBD1 | TRBJ1-2 | NA | TRBV28 | CASSSAGGVLFYGYTF | TGTGCCAGCAGTTCCGCAGGGGGCGTCCTATTCTATGGCTACACCTTC
TRBD2 | TRBJ2-3 | NA | TRBV30 | CAWSVSPGTSGRLLTSTDTQYF | TGTGCCTGGAGTGTCTCCCCCGGGACTAGCGGGAGGCTCTTAACTAGCACAGATACGCAGTATTTT
NA | TRBJ1-1 | NA | TRBV19 | CASSAGMNTEAFF | TGTGCCAGTAGTGCCGGGATGAACACTGAAGCTTTCTTT
NA | TRBJ2-5 | few | TRBV29-1 | CSVESGPGETQYF | TGCAGCGTTGAGAGTGGTCCGGGAGAGACCCAGTACTTC
TRBD2 | TRBJ2-7 | NA | TRBV19 | CASSMGLAVSYEQYF | TGTGCCAGTAGTATGGGGCTAGCGGTCTCCTACGAGCAGTACTTC
NA | TRBJ1-5 | once | TRBV30 | CAWSGGDNQPQHF | TGTGCCTGGTCGGGGGGTGACAATCAGCCCCAGCATTTT
NA | TRBJ2-7 | few | TRBV11-3 | CASSFRSEQYF | TGTGCCAGCAGCTTTAGAAGCGAGCAGTACTTC
NA | TRBJ1-3 | NA | TRBV11-2 | CASSLVPGTNTIYF | TGTGCCAGCAGCTTAGTTCCGGGAACAAACACCATATATTTT
TRBD2 | TRBJ2-1 | NA | TRBV5-1 | CASSLVSGEWNEQFF | TGCGCCAGCAGCTTGGTTAGCGGGGAATGGAATGAGCAGTTCTTC
TRBD2 | TRBJ2-3 | NA | TRBV2 | CASSERVAGGQRVTQYF | TGTGCCAGCAGTGAGAGGGTAGCGGGGGGGCAGCGGGTTACGCAGTATTTT
TRBD1 | TRBJ1-6 | NA | TRBV7-3 | CASRKGAPGSPLHF | TGTGCCAGCAGGAAGGGGGCGCCGGGTTCACCCCTCCACTTT
TRBD2 | TRBJ2-4 | NA | TRBV10-2 | CASSESQGGSAKNIQYF | TGCGCCAGCAGTGAGTCTCAGGGAGGGTCAGCCAAAAACATTCAGTACTTC
TRBD1 | TRBJ1-2 | NA | TRBV4-2 | CASSQDREDRGPNYGYTF | TGTGCCAGCAGCCAAGATCGGGAGGACAGGGGACCAAACTATGGCTACACCTTC
NA | TRBJ2-3 | NA | TRBV19 | CASSQGSWEPDTQYF | TGTGCCAGTAGTCAGGGGTCTTGGGAGCCGGATACGCAGTATTTT
NA | TRBJ2-6 | NA | TRBV11-3 | CASSPAPTGSGANVLTF | TGTGCCAGCAGCCCTGCCCCAACAGGTTCTGGGGCCAACGTCCTGACTTTC
TRBD1 | TRBJ1-3 | NA | TRBV7-2 | CASSLGGQGAQRNTIYF | TGTGCCAGCAGCTTAGGCGGACAGGGGGCGCAGAGAAACACCATATATTTT
TRBD2 | TRBJ2-5 | NA | TRBV2 | CASRYGRAGETQYF | TGTGCCAGCAGATACGGGAGGGCGGGAGAGACCCAGTACTTC